The 9 T cell receptor beta chains below all came from one sample that was sequenced in a study of blood T cell repertoires in COVID-19. Repertoires were generated with immunoSEQ multiplex PCR, while TCRdb's copy carries only in-frame clones and drops some. The sample records under 250,000 clones, about 86% being singletons. Sequencing used peripheral blood. The receptors stem from a woman aged 45-59 years with acute or convalescent COVID-19.

The chain joins TRBV11-2 to TRBJ2-3, with D possibly matching TRBD2 (5 bases). V shed 4 bases and J shed 5 bases, with 19 bases lying between them. The CDR3 totals 16 residues. Germline V gives CDR1 SGHAT, CDR2 FQNNGV. The CDR3 DNA sequence: TGTGCCAGCAGCTCCGTTCGAGTCACTCGGGGAGATACGCAGTATTTT. Translating gives CASSSVRVTRGDTQYF.

The chain links TRBV11-3 to TRBJ2-5, with 9 nucleotides matching TRBD1. This CDR3 is 14 amino acids long. Germline values: CDR1 SGHNT, CDR2 YENEEA. Losses at the gene ends were 5 bases for V and 5 bases for J; bases not matched to a gene: 6. The CDR3 DNA sequence: TGTGCCAGCAGCGCCGGGACAGGGATTGAGACCCAGTACTTC. Its protein product is CASSAGTGIETQYF.

This chain uses TRBV28 with TRBJ1-5; the D gene is possibly TRBD1 (5 bases). Germline V gene data show CDR1 as MDHEN and CDR2 as SYDVKM. The CDR3 sequence is 14 residues long. V shed 5 bases and J shed 3 bases, with 11 bases lying between them. CDR3 sequence (DNA): TGTGCCAGCAGTCCTACACAGGCCAATCAGCCCCAGCATTTT. Its protein is CASSPTQANQPQHF. The complete variable domain, with remaining parts taken from reference TRBV28 and TRBJ1-5, reads DVKVTQSSRYLVKRTGEKVFLECVQDMDHENMFWYRQDPGLGLRLIYFSYDVKMKEKGDIPEGYSVSREKKERFSLILESASTNQTSMYLCASSPTQANQPQHFGDGTRLSIL.

V is TRBV5-5 and J is TRBJ1-1, with TRBD1 matching over 7 bases. This CDR3 is 16 amino acids long. The germline V gene encodes CDR1 SGHKS and CDR2 YYEKEE (reference sequence). V gave up 2 bases and J gave up 5 bases; unmatched junction bases: 12. CDR3: CASSLGQVRLGTEAFF. CDR3 nucleotide sequence: TGTGCCAGCAGCTTAGGACAGGTACGGTTGGGGACTGAAGCTTTCTTT. Together with reference TRBV5-5 and TRBJ1-1, the CDR3 gives the full variable domain: DAGVTQSPTHLIKTRGQQVTLRCSPISGHKSVSWYQQVLGQGPQFIFQYYEKEERGRGNFPDRFSARQFPNYSSELNVNALLLGDSALYLCASSLGQVRLGTEAFFGQGTRLTVV.

This chain links TRBV5-1 with TRBJ2-5; TRBD1 matches 10 bases. The CDR3 contains 16 residues. CDR1 is SGHRS and CDR2 is YFSETQ in the germline V gene. The ends lost 2 bases at V and 5 bases at J; junction bases unmatched: 9. This CDR3 is CASSFGQGGFLETQYF. CDR3 nucleotides: TGCGCCAGCAGCTTTGGACAGGGGGGATTCTTGGAGACCCAGTACTTC.

The V gene is TRBV5-1, the J gene TRBJ2-7, with 9 positions matching TRBD2. With V trimmed by 0 bases and J by 1 base, 8 bases remained unmatched. Germline CDR1 SGHRS, CDR2 YFSETQ. The CDR3 is 17 residues long. In DNA, the CDR3 is TGCGCCAGCAGCTTGGGCCCTAGCGGGATTGGGTCCTACGAGCAGTACTTC. Translating it yields CASSLGPSGIGSYEQYF.

This chain connects TRBV7-7 to TRBJ2-5; 7 nucleotides line up with TRBD2. The CDR3 consists of 14 residues. V shed 3 bases, J shed 4 bases, and the junction held 5 bases outside the gene matches. CDR1 and CDR2 (germline): SSHAT, FNYEAQ (reference sequence). CDR3 loop: CASSFSGGAETQYF. Written as DNA, the CDR3 is TGTGCCAGCAGCTTTTCGGGGGGTGCAGAGACCCAGTACTTC.

V is TRBV6-5 and J is TRBJ2-2; TRBD1 agrees at 7 bases. From germline, CDR1 is MNHEY and CDR2 SVGAGI. The CDR3 extends over 15 amino acids. The J segment lost 0 bases and the V segment lost 6 bases, leaving 4 bases of the junction unmatched. CDR3 region: CASRTGSANTGELFF. In nucleotides, the CDR3 is TGTGCCAGCAGGACAGGGAGTGCGAACACCGGGGAGCTGTTTTTT.

V gene TRBV27 combines with J gene TRBJ1-2; D is unclear. The CDR3 totals 16 residues. Germline-derived CDR1 and CDR2 are MNHEY and SMNVEV (reference sequence). Trimming shortened V by 3 bases and J by 0 bases, and 14 bases separated the two germline ends. The CDR3 region is CASSFGRGEANYGYTF. CDR3 bases: TGTGCCAGCAGTTTCGGTCGCGGGGAAGCTAACTATGGCTACACCTTC.